The entry that follows covers one T cell receptor beta chain sequence. The CDR3 length is 11 residues. Trimming pared 5 bases from V and 7 bases from J, leaving 9 bases between. The germline V gene encodes CDR1 SGHNT and CDR2 YENEEA. Assay: immunoSEQ multiplex PCR; the TCRdb copy retains only in-frame clones and omits some. The sample lists tens of thousands of clones, roughly 91% occurring once. This entry belongs to a study of OX40 agonist ivuxolimab in advanced cancers. This chain joins TRBV11-3 and TRBJ2-7; maybe TRBD2 (5 bases). The sequence was collected from an adult with an advanced solid tumor such as melanoma, head and neck, liver or kidney cancer. This sample comprised CD4+ or CD8+ T cells sorted from blood, obtained in a trial of the OX40 agonist ivuxolimab. CDR3 region: CASSKGEEQYF. The CDR3 DNA reads as TGTGCCAGCAGCAAGGGAGAAGAGCAGTACTTC. The variable domain in full, with the rest retrieved from reference TRBV11-3 and TRBJ2-7, is EAGVVQSPRYKIIEKKQPVAFWCNPISGHNTLYWYLQNLGQGPELLIRYENEEAVDDSQLPKDRFSAERLKGVDSTLKIQPAELGDSAVYLCASSKGEEQYFGPGTRLTVT.